This TCR beta chain derives from a study of identifying expanded T cells in peripheral blood. Study results and limitations: Differentially abundant clones: about 1.2 between replicates, 16.4 at approximately two weeks, 19 at four.

Collection occurred without any documented infections or immune events in donors. Method: immunoSEQ multiplex PCR; TCRdb's copy keeps in-frame clones and lacks some. Here the sample spans more than 75,000 clones, about 90% being singletons. This CDR3 region has 15 residues. The V end was cut by 5 bases, the J end by 2 bases, with 13 bases between. Germline assignment: CDR1 SNHLY and CDR2 FYNNEI. Only a few counts were recorded for this clone. Its cognate antigen is unknown. The V gene is TRBV2, the J gene TRBJ1-3, with D possibly matching TRBD1 (5 bases). The receptor's source is a person aged 18 to 70 in good health. Specimen: blood. The CDR3 region is CASSRMTEPGNTIYF. The CDR3 DNA sequence: TGTGCCAGCAGTCGCATGACAGAGCCTGGAAACACCATATATTTT.